The source of this TCR beta chain is a study of T cell clones after liver transplantation (dated by TCRdb to about 2019). A note on the overall study: Samples were obtained from ITN030ST, a randomized trial in which withdrawal of immunosuppression was attempted within 2 years of liver transplantation. Blood samples were collected pre-transplant, pre-randomization before withdrawal, and post-randomization after either full withdrawal or failed withdrawal. The study cohort included 8 liver transplant recipients, of whom 3 were classified as tolerant and 5 as non-tolerant. Tolerance was defined as complete withdrawal of immunosuppression for at least one year without a rise in liver enzymes beyond twice the upper limit of normal. The subjects received no induction therapy and were kept on standard immunosuppression until randomization at 12-24 months post-transplant. As an antigen-independent comparator for donor-reactive sequences, third party-reactive TCRbeta sequences were also identified from pre-transplant MLRs. After a pre-transplant mixed lymphocyte reaction, TCRbeta sequencing was used to pinpoint donor-reactive T cell clones, which were subsequently tracked in post-transplant blood. Three of the eight recipients were HCV-positive; the others were transplanted for non-autoimmune, non-viral indications. Overall results and qualifications from the work: The conclusions were considered preliminary, being limited by small, heterogeneous patient numbers and non-standardized post-transplant time points. In 5 of 8 subjects, regardless of tolerance or HCV status, circulating donor-reactive CD4 TCRbeta sequences dropped significantly post-transplant. Donor-reactive sequences decreased more than third party-reactive sequences, which suggests partial antigen-specific deletion that was not related to withdrawal success. In two subjects, low numbers of available donor cells limited the measurable donor-reactive repertoire. Because no allograft tissue specimens were available, donor-reactive T cells may have migrated into the graft instead of being deleted. When repertoire turnover was accounted for, significantly reduced detection of donor-reactive sequences was found in 7 of 8 subjects for CD4 and in 8 of 8 subjects for CD8.

High-throughput TCRbeta CDR3 sequencing of frozen genomic DNA was performed by immunoSEQ, with PCR amplification, mapping, bias correction and internal controls included. The authors' pipeline ran thus. Productive rearrangements were kept, and unique TCRbeta sequences were defined by CDR3 nucleotide sequence plus V and J gene. Donor-reactive sequences required at least 5-fold expansion in CFSE-low cells versus unstimulated pre-transplant cells and at least 0.01% frequency. To ensure at least 90% detection power, minimum frequency thresholds were set for each subject based on that subject's lowest-template unstimulated sample. Jensen-Shannon divergence between the top 1000 TCRbeta sequences post- versus pre-transplant served as the measure of repertoire turnover. Changes in detection of donor-reactive sequences were tested with two-sided Fisher's exact tests. Held by TCRdb, this immuneACCESS table contains in-frame sequences only and omits some clones. Under half of the omission traces to an unresolved V gene where checked; the cause of the rest is unknown. That table supplies the V and J calls and clone size; D and trimming were determined from the DNA. Across this sample there are tens of thousands of clones, with 80% seen only once. The ten largest clones represent 0.79% of the sample.

Unstimulated PBMCs, after thawing, were stained for CD3, CD4 and CD8 and then FACS-sorted into CD3+CD4+ and CD3+CD8+ populations. Each of the 8 studied subjects was randomized to immunosuppression withdrawal. The Qiagen DNeasy Blood and Tissue Kit was used for genomic DNA isolation. Inclusive of the bounding cysteine and phenylalanine, the CDR3 is 13 residues long. The DNA shown is the 39-base CDR3, in frame from base 1. V lost 8 bases and J lost 2 bases; the stretch between them is 13 bases long. The germline V gene yields MDHEN for CDR1 and SYDVKM for CDR2. This clone occurred once. Its target antigen remains unknown. No base quality values were provided; no much bigger clone lies one nucleotide off.

The clonotype comes from a human patient who received a liver transplant. In transplant recipients, some T cells may be of donor rather than host origin. The receptor chain draws on TRBV28 and TRBJ2-7, and TRBD2 may be the D gene, going by 6 matching bases. The specimen comprised CD4+ T cells from blood, sampled 12 months after liver transplant. CDR3 loop: CASGHAGPYEQYF. The nucleotide sequence is TGTGCCAGCGGACATGCGGGGCCCTACGAGCAGTACTTC.